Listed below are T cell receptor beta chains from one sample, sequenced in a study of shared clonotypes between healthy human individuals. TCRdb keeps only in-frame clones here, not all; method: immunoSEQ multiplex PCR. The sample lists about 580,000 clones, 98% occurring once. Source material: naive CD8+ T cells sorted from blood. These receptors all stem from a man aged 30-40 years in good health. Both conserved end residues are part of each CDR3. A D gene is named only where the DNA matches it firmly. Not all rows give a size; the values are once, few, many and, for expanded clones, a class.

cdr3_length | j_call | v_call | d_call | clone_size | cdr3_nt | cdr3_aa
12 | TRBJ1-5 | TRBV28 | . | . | TGTGCCAGCATGAGTTACAATCAGCCCCAGCATTTT | CASMSYNQPQHF
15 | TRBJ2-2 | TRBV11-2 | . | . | TGTGCCAGCAGCTACGGGGCAGCGAACACCGGGGAGCTGTTTTTT | CASSYGAANTGELFF
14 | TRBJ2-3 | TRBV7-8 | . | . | TGTGCCAGCAGCTTAGTTACGTCGGCAGATACGCAGTATTTT | CASSLVTSADTQYF
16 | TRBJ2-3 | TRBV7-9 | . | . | TGTGCCAGCAGCTTCAAAGCGACGGTGGGCACAGATACGCAGTATTTT | CASSFKATVGTDTQYF
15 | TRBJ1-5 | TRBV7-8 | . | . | TGTGCCAGCAACCCTACGGGGAGGAGCAATCAGCCCCAGCATTTT | CASNPTGRSNQPQHF
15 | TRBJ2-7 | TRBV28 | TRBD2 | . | TGTGCCAGCAGACTTCTAGCGGGAGGCTCACACGAGCAGTACTTC | CASRLLAGGSHEQYF
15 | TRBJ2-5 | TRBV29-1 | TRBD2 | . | TGCAGCGCCGTCATCTTGGGGGGGGTAAAAGAGACCCAGTACTTC | CSAVILGGVKETQYF
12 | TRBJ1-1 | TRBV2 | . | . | TGTGCCAGCATAGATAGGGGGACTGAAGCTTTCTTT | CASIDRGTEAFF
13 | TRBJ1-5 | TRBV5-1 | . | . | TGCGCCAGCAGTACCTGGCCCGAACAGCCCCAGCATTTT | CASSTWPEQPQHF
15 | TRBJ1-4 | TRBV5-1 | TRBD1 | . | TGCGCCAGCAGCTCCGACAGGGGGCGAAGTGAAAAACTGTTTTTT | CASSSDRGRSEKLFF
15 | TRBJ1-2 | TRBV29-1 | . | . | TGCAGCGTTGAAGATGAGGGGACGGGGGAATATGGCTACACCTTC | CSVEDEGTGEYGYTF
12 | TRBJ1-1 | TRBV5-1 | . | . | TGCGCCAGCAGGAGGGGATTTGAATCGGCTTTCTTT | CASRRGFESAFF
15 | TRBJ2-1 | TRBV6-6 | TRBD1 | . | TGTGCCAGCAGTTTGGACAGGTCACAACACCATGAGCAGTTCTTC | CASSLDRSQHHEQFF
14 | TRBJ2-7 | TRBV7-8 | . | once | TGTGCCAGCAGCTTTCGCGGGGGCCCCTACGAGCAGTACTTC | CASSFRGGPYEQYF
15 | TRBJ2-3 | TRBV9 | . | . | TGTGCCAGCAGTCCCTCTGACTGGAGGAGGGATACGCAGTATTTT | CASSPSDWRRDTQYF
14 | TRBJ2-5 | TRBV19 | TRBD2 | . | TGTGCCAGTAGTATCTCGGGGGGAGAGGGGACCCAGTACTTC | CASSISGGEGTQYF
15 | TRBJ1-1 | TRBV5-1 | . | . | TGCGCCAGCAGCCCGGAGGGGGTTCAAAACACTGAAGCTTTCTTT | CASSPEGVQNTEAFF
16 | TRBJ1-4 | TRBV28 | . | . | TGTGCCACCACCACATGGCGCGCAGCAACTAATGAAAAACTGTTTTTT | CATTTWRAATNEKLFF
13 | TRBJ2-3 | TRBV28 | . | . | TGTGCCAGCAGTCTAGCTCTTAGGGATACGCAGTATTTT | CASSLALRDTQYF
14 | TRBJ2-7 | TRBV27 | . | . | TGTGCCAGCAGACTTATCGGTTACTCCTACGAGCAGTACTTC | CASRLIGYSYEQYF
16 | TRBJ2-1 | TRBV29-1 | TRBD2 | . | TGCAGCGTTGAAGGGACTAGCGGGAGTTCCTACAATGAGCAGTTCTTC | CSVEGTSGSSYNEQFF
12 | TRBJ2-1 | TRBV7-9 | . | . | TGTGCCAGCAGCTCCCCCTTCAATGAGCAGTTCTTC | CASSSPFNEQFF
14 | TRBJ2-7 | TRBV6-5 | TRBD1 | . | TGTGCCAGCAGAACGGGACAGCTCTCCTACGAGCAGTACTTC | CASRTGQLSYEQYF
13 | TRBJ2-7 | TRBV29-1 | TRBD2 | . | TGCAGCGCATATAGCGGGAGTTCCTACGAGCAGTACTTC | CSAYSGSSYEQYF
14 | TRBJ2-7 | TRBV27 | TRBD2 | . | TGTGCCAGCAGTGGTAGCGGGATTCCCTACGAGCAGTACTTC | CASSGSGIPYEQYF
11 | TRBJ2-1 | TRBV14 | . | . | TGTGCCAGCAGCCAAAACAATGAGCAGTTCTTC | CASSQNNEQFF
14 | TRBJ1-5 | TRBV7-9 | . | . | TGTGCCAGCAGCTTAGGGGGTGGGGCTAAGGCCCAGCATTTT | CASSLGGGAKAQHF